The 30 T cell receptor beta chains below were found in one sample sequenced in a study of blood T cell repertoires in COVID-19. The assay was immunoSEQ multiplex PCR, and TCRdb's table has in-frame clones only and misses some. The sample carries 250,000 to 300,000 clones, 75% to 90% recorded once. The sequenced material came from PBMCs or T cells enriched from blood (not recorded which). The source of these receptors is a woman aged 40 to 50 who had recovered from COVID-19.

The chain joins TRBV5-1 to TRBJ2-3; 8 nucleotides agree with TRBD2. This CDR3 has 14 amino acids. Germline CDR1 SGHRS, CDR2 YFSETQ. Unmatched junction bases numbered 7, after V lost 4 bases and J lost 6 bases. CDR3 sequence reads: CASSTGGRSDTQYF. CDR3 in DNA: TGCGCCAGCAGCACGGGGGGGAGGAGTGATACGCAGTATTTT.

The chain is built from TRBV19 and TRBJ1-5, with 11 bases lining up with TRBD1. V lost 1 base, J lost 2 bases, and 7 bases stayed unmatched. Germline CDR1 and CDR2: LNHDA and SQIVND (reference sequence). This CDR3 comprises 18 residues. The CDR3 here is CASSIGGQGVPGNQPQHF. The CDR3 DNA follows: TGTGCCAGTAGTATAGGGGGACAGGGGGTTCCGGGCAATCAGCCCCAGCATTTT.

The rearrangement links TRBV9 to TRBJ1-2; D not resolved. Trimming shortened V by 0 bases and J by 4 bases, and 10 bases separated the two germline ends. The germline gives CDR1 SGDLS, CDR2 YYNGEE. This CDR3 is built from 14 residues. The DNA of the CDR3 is TGTGCCAGCAGCGTAGAGGTGACAACCTATGGCTACACCTTC. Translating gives CASSVEVTTYGYTF.

The CDR3 nucleotides read TGCAGCGTTGAAGGCCGAGGGGGGAGGGGGAACACTGAAGCTTTCTTT. This sequence encodes CSVEGRGGRGNTEAFF. The chain links TRBV29-1 to TRBJ1-1; D may be TRBD1 (6 bases). In germline, CDR1 is SQVTM, CDR2 ANQGSEA. The germline V and J ends were trimmed by 1 base and 1 base, with 16 bases remaining between them. The CDR3 loop spans 16 amino acids.

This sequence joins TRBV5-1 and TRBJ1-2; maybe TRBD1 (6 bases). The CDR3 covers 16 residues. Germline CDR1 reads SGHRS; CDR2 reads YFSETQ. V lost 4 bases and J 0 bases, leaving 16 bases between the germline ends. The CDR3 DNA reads TGCGCCAGCAGCCCGGCTGGGGGCCCGACTAACTATGGCTACACCTTC. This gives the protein CASSPAGGPTNYGYTF.

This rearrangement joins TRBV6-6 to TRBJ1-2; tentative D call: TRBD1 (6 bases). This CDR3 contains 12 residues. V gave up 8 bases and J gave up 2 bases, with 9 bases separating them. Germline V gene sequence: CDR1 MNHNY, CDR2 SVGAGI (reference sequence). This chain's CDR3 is CASLQGNYGYTF. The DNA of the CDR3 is TGTGCCAGCTTACAGGGAAACTATGGCTACACCTTC.

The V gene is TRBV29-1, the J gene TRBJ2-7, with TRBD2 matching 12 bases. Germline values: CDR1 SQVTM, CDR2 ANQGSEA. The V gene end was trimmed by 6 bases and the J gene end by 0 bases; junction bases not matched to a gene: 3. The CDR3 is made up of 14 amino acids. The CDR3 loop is CSVQTSGSSYEQYF. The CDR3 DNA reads TGCAGCGTGCAGACTAGCGGGAGCTCCTACGAGCAGTACTTC.

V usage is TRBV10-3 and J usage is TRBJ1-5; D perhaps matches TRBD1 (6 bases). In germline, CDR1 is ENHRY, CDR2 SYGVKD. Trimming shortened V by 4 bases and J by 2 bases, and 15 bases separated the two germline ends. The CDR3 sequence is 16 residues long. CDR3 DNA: TGTGCCATCAGTGTCTCCGGGACATTGGGCAATCAGCCCCAGCATTTT. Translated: CAISVSGTLGNQPQHF.

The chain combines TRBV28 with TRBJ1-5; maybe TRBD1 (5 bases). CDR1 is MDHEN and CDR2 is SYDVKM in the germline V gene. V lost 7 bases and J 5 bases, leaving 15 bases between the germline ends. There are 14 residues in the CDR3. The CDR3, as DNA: TGTGCCAGCACCTCGGGGGAAGGGGATCAGCCCCAGCATTTT. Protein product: CASTSGEGDQPQHF.

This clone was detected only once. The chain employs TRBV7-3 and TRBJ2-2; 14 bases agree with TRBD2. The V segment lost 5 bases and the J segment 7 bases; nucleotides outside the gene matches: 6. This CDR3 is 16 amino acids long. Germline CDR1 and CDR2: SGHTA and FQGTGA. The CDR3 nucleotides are TGTGCCAGCAGCCGGGGACTAGCGGGAGTACGCGGGGAGCTGTTTTTT. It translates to CASSRGLAGVRGELFF.

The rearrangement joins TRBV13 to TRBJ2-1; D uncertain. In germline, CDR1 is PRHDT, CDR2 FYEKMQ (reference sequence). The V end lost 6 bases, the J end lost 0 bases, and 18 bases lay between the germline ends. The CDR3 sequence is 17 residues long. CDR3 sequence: CASSQRPHRSSYNEQFF. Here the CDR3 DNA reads TGTGCCAGCAGTCAAAGACCCCATAGGAGCTCCTACAATGAGCAGTTCTTC.

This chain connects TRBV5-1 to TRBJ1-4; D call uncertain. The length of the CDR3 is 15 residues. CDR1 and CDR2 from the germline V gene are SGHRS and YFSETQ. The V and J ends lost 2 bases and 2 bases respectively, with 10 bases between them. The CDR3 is CASSFRGGTNEKLFF. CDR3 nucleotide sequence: TGCGCCAGCAGCTTTAGAGGAGGGACTAATGAAAAACTGTTTTTT.

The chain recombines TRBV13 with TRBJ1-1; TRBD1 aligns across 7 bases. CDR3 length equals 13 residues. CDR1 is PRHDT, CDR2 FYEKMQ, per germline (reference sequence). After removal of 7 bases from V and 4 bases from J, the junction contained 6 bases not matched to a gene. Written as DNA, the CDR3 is TGTGCCAGCAACTCCAGGGGGGCCACTGAAGCTTTCTTT. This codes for CASNSRGATEAFF. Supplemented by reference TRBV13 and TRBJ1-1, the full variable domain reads AAGVIQSPRHLIKEKRETATLKCYPIPRHDTVYWYQQGPGQDPQFLISFYEKMQSDKGSIPDRFSAQQFSDYHSELNMSSLELGDSALYFCASNSRGATEAFFGQGTRLTVV.

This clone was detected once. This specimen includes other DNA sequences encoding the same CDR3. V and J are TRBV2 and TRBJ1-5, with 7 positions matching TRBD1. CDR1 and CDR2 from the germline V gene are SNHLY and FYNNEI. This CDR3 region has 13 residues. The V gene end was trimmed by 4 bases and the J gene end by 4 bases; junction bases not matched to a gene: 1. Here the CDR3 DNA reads TGTGCCAGCAGTGGGACAGGTAATCAGCCCCAGCATTTT. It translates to CASSGTGNQPQHF.

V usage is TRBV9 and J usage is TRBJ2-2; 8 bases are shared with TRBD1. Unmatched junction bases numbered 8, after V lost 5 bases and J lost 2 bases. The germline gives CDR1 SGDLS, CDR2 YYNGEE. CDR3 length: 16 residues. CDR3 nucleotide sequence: TGTGCCAGCAGGCCCGCGGGACAGGTTAACACCGGGGAGCTGTTTTTT. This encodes CASRPAGQVNTGELFF.

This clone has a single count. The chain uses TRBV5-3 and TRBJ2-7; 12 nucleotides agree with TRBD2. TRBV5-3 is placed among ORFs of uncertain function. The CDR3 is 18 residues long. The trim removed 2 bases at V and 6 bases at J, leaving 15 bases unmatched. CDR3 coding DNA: TGTGCCAGAAGCTTCCTCCTTACTAGCGGGAGGTTTTTCGCCGAGCAGTACTTC. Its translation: CARSFLLTSGRFFAEQYF.

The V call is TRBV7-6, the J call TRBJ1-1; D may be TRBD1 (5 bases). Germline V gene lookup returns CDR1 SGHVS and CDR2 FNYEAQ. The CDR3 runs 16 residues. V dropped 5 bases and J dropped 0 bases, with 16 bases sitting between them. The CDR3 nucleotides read TGTGCCAGCAGCAGTAGGATCGGGGGGATGAACACTGAAGCTTTCTTT. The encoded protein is CASSSRIGGMNTEAFF.

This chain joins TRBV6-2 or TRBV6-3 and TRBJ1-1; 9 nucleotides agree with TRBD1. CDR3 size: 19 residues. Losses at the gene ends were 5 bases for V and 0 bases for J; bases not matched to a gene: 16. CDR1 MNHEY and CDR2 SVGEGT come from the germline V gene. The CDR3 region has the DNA TGTGCCAGCAGTAGTTGGTCGGCGGGACAGGGTATCTTGAACACTGAAGCTTTCTTT. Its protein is CASSSWSAGQGILNTEAFF.

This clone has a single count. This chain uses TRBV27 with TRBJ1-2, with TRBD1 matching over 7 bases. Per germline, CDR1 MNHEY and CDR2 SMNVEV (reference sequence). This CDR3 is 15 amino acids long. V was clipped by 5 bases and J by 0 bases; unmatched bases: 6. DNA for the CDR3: TGTGCCAGCAGTCGACAGGGAAAAGCTAACTATGGCTACACCTTC. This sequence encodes CASSRQGKANYGYTF.

In nucleotides, the CDR3 is TGTGCCAGTAGTGGGGCCAACTATGGCTACACCTTC. Amino acid sequence: CASSGANYGYTF. This chain connects TRBV19 to TRBJ1-2, with a possible D match to TRBD1 (5 bases). The CDR3 covers 12 residues. Germline V gene lookup returns CDR1 LNHDA and CDR2 SQIVND (reference sequence). V was cut by 5 bases and J by 2 bases, with 6 bases left in between.

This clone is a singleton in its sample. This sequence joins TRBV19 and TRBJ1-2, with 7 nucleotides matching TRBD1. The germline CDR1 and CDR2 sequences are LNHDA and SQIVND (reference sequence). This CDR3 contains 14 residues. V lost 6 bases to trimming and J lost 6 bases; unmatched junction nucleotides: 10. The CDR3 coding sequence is TGTGCCAGTAGAGAGACAGGGAGCAAAGATGGCTACACCTTC. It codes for CASRETGSKDGYTF.

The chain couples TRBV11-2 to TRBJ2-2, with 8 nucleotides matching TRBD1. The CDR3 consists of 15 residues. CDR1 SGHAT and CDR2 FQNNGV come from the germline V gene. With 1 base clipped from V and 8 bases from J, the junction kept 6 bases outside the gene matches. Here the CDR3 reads CASSLVARGLGELFF. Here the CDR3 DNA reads TGTGCCAGCAGCTTAGTAGCCAGGGGGCTTGGGGAGCTGTTTTTT.

The CDR3: CASSAQGAANEQFF. CDR3 bases: TGTGCCAGCAGTGCACAGGGGGCGGCGAATGAGCAGTTCTTC. The chain joins TRBV7-6 to TRBJ2-1; TRBD1 aligns across 9 bases. V gave up 6 bases and J gave up 7 bases; unmatched junction bases: 7. This CDR3 is 14 amino acids long. The V gene's germline CDR1 is SGHVS and CDR2 FNYEAQ. The full variable domain, its missing parts supplied by reference TRBV7-6 and TRBJ2-1, is GAGVSQSPRYKVTKRGQDVALRCDPISGHVSLYWYRQALGQGPEFLTYFNYEAQQDKSGLPNDRFSAERPEGSISTLTIQRTEQRDSAMYRCASSAQGAANEQFFGPGTRLTVL.

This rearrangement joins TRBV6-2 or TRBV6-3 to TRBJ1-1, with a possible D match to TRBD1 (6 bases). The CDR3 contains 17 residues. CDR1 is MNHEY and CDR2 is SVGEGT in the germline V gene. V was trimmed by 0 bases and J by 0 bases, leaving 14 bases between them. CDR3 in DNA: TGTGCCAGCAGTTACTCGATAAACAGGGCCATGAACACTGAAGCTTTCTTT. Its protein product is CASSYSINRAMNTEAFF.

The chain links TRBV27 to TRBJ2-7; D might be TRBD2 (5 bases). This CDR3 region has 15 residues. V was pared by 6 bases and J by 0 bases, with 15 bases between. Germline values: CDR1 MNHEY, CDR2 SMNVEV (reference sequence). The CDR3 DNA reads TGTGCCAGCAGCTTGAAGTCTACTAGCTCCTACGAGCAGTACTTC. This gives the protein CASSLKSTSSYEQYF.

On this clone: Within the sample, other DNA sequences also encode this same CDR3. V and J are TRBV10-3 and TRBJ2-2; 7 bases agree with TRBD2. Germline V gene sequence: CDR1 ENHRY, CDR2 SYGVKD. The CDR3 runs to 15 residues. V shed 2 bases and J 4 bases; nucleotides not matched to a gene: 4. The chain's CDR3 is CAISEGGGPTGELFF. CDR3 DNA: TGTGCCATCAGTGAGGGGGGAGGGCCCACCGGGGAGCTGTTTTTT.

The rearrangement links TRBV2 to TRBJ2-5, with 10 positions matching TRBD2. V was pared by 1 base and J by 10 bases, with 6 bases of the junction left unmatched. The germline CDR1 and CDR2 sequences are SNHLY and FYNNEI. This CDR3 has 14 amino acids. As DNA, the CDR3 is TGTGCCAGCAGTGAAGGGACTAGCGGAATGGGCCAGTACTTC. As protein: CASSEGTSGMGQYF.

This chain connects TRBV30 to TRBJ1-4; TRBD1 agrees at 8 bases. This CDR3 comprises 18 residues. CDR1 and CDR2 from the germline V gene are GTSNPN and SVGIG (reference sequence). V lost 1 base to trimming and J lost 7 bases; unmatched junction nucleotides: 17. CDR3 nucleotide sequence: TGTGCCTGGAGTGGCTATTTGGGACAGGCCGGAGGGGGTGAAAAACTGTTTTTT. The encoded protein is CAWSGYLGQAGGGEKLFF. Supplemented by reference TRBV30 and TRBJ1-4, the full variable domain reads SQTIHQWPATLVQPVGSPLSLECTVEGTSNPNLYWYRQAAGRGLQLLFYSVGIGQISSEVPQNLSASRPQDRQFILSSKKLLLSDSGFYLCAWSGYLGQAGGGEKLFFGSGTQLSVL.

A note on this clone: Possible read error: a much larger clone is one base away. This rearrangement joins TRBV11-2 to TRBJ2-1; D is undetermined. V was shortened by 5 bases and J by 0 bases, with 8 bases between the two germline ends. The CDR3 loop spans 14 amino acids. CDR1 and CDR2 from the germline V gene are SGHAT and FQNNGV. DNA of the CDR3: TGTGCCAGCAGCCCCTCCGGCTCCTACAATGAGCAGTTCTTC. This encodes CASSPSGSYNEQFF.

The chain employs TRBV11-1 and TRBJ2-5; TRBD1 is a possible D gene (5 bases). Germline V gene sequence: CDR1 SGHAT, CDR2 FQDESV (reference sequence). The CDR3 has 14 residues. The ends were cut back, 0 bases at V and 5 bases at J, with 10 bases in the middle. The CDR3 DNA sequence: TGTGCCAGCAGCTTAGCGGGGCCTCTTGAGACCCAGTACTTC. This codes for CASSLAGPLETQYF.